This T cell receptor beta chain was sequenced during a study of CD8 T cells in Susac syndrome. Study-wide results and limits: The authors acknowledged that their TCR sequencing and HLA analysis involved a relatively small number of individuals.

Random hexamers were used to reverse transcribe 0.5 to 1 ug of RNA. The TCR beta CDR3 was amplified by immunoSEQ multiplex PCR across 54 Vbeta, 13 Jbeta. One entry per CDR3 protein results from TCRdb running MiXCR on the immunoSEQ multiplex PCR reads. The data show about 210,000 distinct CDR3 sequences, 95% seen once. CD8+ and CD4+ T cells from blood underwent TCR beta sequencing, which was carried out in a high-throughput format. As for this clonotype: As yet, its antigen is unknown.

Sequencing used CD4+ T cells from PBMCs. The sequence was collected from a human donor with multiple sclerosis.

CDR3 in amino acids: CASSPRRGMGNQPQHF. CDR3 DNA sequence: TGTGCCAGCAGTCCCCGGAGAGGGATGGGCAATCAGCCCCAGCATTTT. The chain employs TRBV28 and TRBJ1-5; no clear D. The germline CDR1 and CDR2 sequences are MDHEN and SYDVKM. Deletions cut 5 bases from V and 2 bases from J, with 16 bases between. The CDR3 consists of 16 residues.